Reported below is one TCR beta chain. V was pared by 5 bases and J by 7 bases, with 12 bases between. CDR1 SGHTA and CDR2 FQGNSA come from the germline V gene. This CDR3 has 12 amino acids. This record belongs to a study of blood T cell repertoires in COVID-19. For the study at large: Specimens from acute and convalescent COVID-19 originated in the United States, Italy and Spain. Sources were T cells, B-cell-depleted T cells, or PBMCs; the material itself was cDNA or gDNA.

Only in-frame clones appear in the TCRdb table, and some are missing; sequencing was by immunoSEQ multiplex PCR. This table has roughly 120,000 clones, 90% appearing once. In Seattle, patients joined the study during active infection and were tracked longitudinally. The TCR was taken from a man aged 60 to 75 with COVID-19, enrolled during active disease. Sequencing was performed on peripheral blood. The gene calls are TRBV7-2 and TRBJ2-7; the D gene is possibly TRBD2 (5 bases). The CDR3 DNA follows: TGTGCCAGCAGCGGCCAAGGAGGAGAGCAGTACTTC. It codes for CASSGQGGEQYF.